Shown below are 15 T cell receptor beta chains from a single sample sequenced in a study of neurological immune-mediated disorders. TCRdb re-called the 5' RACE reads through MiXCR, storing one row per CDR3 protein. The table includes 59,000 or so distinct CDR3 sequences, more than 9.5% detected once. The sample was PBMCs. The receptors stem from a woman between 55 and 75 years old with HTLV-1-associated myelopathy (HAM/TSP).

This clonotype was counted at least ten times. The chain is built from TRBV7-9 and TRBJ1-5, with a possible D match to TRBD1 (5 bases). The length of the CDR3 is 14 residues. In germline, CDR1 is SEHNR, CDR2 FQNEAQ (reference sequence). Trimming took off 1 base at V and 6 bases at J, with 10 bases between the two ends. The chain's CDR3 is CASSLGGGTQPQHF. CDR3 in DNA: TGTGCCAGCAGCTTAGGAGGAGGGACTCAGCCCCAGCATTTT.

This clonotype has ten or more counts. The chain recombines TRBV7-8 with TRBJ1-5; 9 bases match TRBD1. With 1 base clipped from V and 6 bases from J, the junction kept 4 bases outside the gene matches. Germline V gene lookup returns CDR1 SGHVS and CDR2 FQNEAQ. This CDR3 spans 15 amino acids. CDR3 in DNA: TGTGCCAGCAGCTTAGGGACAGGGGAAAGTCAGCCCCAGCATTTT. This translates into CASSLGTGESQPQHF.

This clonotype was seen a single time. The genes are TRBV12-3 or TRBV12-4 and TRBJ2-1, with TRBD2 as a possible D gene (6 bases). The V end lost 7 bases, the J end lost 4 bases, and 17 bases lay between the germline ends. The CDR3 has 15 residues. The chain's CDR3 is CASIKTIGSYNEQFF. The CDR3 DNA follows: TGTGCCAGCATTAAGACTATCGGGAGTTACAATGAGCAGTTCTTC.

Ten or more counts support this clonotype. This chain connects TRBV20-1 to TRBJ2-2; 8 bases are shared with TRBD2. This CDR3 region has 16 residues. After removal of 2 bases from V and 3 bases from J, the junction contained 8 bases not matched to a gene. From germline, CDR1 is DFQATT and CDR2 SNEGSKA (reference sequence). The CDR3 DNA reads TGCAGTGCTAGACAGCCAAGCGGGAGTGACACCGGGGAGCTGTTTTTT. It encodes CSARQPSGSDTGELFF.

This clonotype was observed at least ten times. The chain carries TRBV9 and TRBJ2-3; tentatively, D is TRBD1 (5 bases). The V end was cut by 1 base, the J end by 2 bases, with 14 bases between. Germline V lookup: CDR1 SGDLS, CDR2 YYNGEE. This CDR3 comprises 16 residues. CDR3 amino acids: CASSVKGLGNTDTQYF. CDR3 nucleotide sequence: TGTGCCAGCAGCGTAAAGGGGCTAGGAAACACAGATACGCAGTATTTT.

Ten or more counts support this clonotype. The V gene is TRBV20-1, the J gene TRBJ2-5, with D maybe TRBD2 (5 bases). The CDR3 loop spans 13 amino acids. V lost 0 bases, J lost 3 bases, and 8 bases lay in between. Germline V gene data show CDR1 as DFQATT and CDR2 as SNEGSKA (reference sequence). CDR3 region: CSARDRLKETQYF. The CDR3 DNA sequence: TGCAGTGCTAGAGATCGACTAAAAGAGACCCAGTACTTC.

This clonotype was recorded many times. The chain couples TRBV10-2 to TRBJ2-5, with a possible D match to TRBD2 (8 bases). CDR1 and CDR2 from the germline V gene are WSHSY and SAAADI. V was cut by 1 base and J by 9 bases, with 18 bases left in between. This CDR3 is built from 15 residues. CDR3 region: CASSELTGSAGAQYF. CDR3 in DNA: TGCGCCAGCAGTGAGTTGACAGGGTCAGCGGGGGCCCAGTACTTC.

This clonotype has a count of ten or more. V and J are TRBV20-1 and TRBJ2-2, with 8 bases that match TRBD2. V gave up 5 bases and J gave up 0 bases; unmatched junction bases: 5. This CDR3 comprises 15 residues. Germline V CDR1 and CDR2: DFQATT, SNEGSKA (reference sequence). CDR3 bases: TGCAGTGCTGGTGGGACTAGGCCGAACACCGGGGAGCTGTTTTTT. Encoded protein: CSAGGTRPNTGELFF.

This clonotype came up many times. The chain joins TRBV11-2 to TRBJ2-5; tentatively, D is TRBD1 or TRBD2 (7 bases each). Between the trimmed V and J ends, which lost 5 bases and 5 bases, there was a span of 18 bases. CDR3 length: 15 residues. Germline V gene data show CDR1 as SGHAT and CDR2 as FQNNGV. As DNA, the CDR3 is TGTGCCAGCAGCCTCGGACTAGGGGGCCGGGAGACCCAGTACTTC. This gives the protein CASSLGLGGRETQYF.

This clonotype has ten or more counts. DNA of the CDR3: TGCGCCAGCAGCTTGGTTCTAGATACGCAGTATTTT. The encoded protein is CASSLVLDTQYF. This chain links TRBV5-1 with TRBJ2-3; D call uncertain. Trimming took off 0 bases at V and 5 bases at J, with 4 bases between the two ends. Germline V lookup: CDR1 SGHRS, CDR2 YFSETQ. CDR3 size: 12 residues.

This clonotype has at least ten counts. CDR3 sequence: CASSQATGYTGELFF. DNA for the CDR3: TGTGCCAGCAGCCAGGCTACAGGATACACCGGGGAGCTGTTTTTT. V is TRBV14 and J is TRBJ2-2, with D possibly matching TRBD1 (5 bases). V lost 3 bases and J 3 bases, leaving 11 bases between the germline ends. This CDR3 comprises 15 residues. Germline lookup yields CDR1 SGHDN and CDR2 FVKESK.

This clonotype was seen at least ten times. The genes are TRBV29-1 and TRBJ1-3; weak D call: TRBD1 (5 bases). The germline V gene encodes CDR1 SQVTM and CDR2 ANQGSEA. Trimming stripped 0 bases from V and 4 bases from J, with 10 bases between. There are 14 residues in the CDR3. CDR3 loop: CSVEENRRGNTIYF. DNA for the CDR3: TGCAGCGTTGAAGAAAACAGGAGGGGAAACACCATATATTTT.

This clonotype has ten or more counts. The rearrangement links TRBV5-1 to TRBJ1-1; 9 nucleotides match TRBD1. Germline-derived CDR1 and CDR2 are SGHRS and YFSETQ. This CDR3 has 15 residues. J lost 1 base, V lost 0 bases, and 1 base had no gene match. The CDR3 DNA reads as TGCGCCAGCAGCTTGGGGGACAGGGCGAACACTGAAGCTTTCTTT. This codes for CASSLGDRANTEAFF.

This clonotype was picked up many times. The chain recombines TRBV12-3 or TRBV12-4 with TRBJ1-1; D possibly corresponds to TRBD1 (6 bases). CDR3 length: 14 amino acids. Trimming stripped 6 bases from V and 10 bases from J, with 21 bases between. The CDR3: CASSPRGAGVSAFF. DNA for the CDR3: TGTGCCAGCAGCCCCCGGGGGGCTGGGGTATCAGCTTTCTTT.

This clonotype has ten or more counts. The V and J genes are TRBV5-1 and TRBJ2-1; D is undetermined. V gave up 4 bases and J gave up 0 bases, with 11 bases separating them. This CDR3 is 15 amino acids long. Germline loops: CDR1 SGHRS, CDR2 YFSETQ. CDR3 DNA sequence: TGCGCCAGCAGCCGTCCTCTTGACTCCTACAATGAGCAGTTCTTC. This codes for CASSRPLDSYNEQFF.